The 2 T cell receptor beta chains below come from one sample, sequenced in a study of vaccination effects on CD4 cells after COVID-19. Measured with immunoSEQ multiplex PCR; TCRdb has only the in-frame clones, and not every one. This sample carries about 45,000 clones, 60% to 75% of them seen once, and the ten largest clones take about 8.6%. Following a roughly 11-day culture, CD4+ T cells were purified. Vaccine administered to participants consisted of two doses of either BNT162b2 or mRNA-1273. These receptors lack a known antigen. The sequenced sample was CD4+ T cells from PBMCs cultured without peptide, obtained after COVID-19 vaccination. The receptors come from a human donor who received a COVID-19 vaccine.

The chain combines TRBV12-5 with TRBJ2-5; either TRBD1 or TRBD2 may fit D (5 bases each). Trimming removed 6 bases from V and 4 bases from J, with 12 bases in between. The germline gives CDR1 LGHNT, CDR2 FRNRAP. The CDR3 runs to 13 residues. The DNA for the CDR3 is TGTGCTAGTGGCCGAGGGGCGGCAGAGACCCAGTACTTC. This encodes CASGRGAAETQYF. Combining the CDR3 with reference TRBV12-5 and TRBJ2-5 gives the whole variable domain DARVTQTPRHKVTEMGQEVTMRCQPILGHNTVFWYRQTMMQGLELLAYFRNRAPLDDSGMPKDRFSAEMPDATLATLKIQPSEPRDSAVYFCASGRGAAETQYFGPGTRLLVL.

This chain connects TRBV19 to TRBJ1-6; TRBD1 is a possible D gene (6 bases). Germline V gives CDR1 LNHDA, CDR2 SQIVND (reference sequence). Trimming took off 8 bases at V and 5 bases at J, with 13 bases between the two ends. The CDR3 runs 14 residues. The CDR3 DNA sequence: TGTGCCAGTGCTACCGGGACAAATAATTCACCCCTCCACTTT. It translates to CASATGTNNSPLHF.